This T cell receptor (beta chain) emerged from a study of control samples from healthy donors and cancer patients. The V end was cut by 5 bases, the J end by 10 bases, with 15 bases between. The CDR3 totals 13 residues. Germline loops: CDR1 SGHNT, CDR2 YENEEA. The method was immunoSEQ multiplex PCR; TCRdb's version includes in-frame clones alone and lacks a portion of them. The sample lists some 150,000 clones; 96% were seen once. Material for sequencing was blood. The source is a woman in her 30s in good health. The chain couples TRBV11-3 to TRBJ2-1, with a weak D call TRBD1 (6 bases). The CDR3 is CASSHVGAREQFF. Here the CDR3 DNA reads TGTGCCAGCAGCCATGTGGGGGCCCGGGAGCAGTTCTTC. Combining the CDR3 with reference TRBV11-3 and TRBJ2-1 gives the whole variable domain EAGVVQSPRYKIIEKKQPVAFWCNPISGHNTLYWYLQNLGQGPELLIRYENEEAVDDSQLPKDRFSAERLKGVDSTLKIQPAELGDSAVYLCASSHVGAREQFFGPGTRLTVL.